This TCR beta chain was recorded in a study of blood T cell repertoires in COVID-19. About the study: The cDNA or gDNA used as material had been derived from T cells, B-cell-depleted T cells, or PBMCs.

Assay used: immunoSEQ multiplex PCR; TCRdb lists only in-frame clones, some missing. This table has around 180,000 clones, approximately 85% appearing once. Germline CDR1 reads KGHSH; CDR2 reads LQKENI. The CDR3 extends over 14 amino acids. Trimming took 2 bases from V and 8 from J; bases not matched to a gene: 6. The source of this sequence is a man in his sixties with acute or convalescent COVID-19. Sequenced input: peripheral blood. The genes are TRBV18 and TRBJ1-5, with TRBD1 matching 7 bases. Written as DNA, the CDR3 is TGTGCCAGCTCACCAACGACAGGGACTGAGCCCCAGCATTTT. Protein: CASSPTTGTEPQHF.